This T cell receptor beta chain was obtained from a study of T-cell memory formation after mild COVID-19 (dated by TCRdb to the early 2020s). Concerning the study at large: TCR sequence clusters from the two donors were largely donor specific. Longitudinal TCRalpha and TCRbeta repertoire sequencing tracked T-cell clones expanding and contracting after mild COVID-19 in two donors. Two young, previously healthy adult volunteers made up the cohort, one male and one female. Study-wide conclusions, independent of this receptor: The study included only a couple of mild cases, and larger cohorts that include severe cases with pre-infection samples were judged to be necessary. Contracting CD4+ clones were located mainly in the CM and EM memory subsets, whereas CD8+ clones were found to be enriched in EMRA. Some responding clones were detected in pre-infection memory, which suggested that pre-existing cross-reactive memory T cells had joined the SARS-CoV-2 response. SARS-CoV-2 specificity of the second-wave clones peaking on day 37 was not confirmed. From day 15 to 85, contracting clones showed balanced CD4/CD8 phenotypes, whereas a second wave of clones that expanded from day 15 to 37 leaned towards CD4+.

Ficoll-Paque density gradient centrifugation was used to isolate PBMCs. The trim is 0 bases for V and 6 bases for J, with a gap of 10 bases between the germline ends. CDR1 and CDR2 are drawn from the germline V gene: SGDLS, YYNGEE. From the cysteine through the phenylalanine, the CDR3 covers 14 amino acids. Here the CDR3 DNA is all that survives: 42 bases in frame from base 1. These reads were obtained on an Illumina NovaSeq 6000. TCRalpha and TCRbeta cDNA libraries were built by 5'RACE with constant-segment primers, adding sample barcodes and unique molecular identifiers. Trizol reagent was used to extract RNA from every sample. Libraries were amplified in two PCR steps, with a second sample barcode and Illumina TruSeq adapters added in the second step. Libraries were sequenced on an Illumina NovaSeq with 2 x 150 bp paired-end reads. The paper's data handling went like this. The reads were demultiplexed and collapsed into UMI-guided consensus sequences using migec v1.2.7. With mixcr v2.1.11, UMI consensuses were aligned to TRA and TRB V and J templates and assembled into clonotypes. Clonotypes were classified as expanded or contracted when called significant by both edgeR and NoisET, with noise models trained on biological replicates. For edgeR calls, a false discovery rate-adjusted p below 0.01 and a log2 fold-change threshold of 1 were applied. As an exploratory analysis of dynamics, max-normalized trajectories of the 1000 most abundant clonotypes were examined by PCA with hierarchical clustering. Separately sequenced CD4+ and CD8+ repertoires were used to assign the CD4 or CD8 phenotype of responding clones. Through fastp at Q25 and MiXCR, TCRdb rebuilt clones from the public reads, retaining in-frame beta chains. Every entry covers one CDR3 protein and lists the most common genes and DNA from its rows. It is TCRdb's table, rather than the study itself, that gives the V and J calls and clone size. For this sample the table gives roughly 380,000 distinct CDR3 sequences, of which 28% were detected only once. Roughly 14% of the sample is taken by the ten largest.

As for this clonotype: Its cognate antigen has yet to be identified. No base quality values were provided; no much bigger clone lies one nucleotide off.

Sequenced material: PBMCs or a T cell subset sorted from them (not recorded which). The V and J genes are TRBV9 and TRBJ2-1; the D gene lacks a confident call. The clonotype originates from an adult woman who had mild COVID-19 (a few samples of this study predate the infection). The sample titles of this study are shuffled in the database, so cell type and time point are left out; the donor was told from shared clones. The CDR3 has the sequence CASSVESFRNEQFF. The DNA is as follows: TGTGCCAGCAGCGTAGAAAGTTTTCGCAATGAGCAGTTCTTC. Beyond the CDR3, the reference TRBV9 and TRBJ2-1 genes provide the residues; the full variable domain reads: DSGVTQTPKHLITATGQRVTLRCSPRSGDLSVYWYQQSLDQGLQFLIQYYNGEERAKGNILERFSAQQFPDLHSELNLSSLELGDSALYFCASSVESFRNEQFFGPGTRLTVL.